Listed below are T cell receptor beta chains from one sample, sequenced in a study of blood T cell repertoires in COVID-19. Data came from immunoSEQ multiplex PCR; TCRdb stores just in-frame clones and leaves some out. Found here are about 230,000 clones, approximately 82% of them singletons; the top ten hold just over 2.5%. Sequencing was carried out using peripheral blood. The receptors derive from a woman between 65 and 79 years old with active or convalescent COVID-19. The CDR3 runs from the conserved cysteine through the conserved F or W. A D gene is named only where the DNA matches it firmly. A row's size may be missing; if present it is once, few, many or a size class.

CDR3 length	clone size	V gene	J gene	D gene	CDR3 protein	CDR3 DNA
19	NA	TRBV7-7	TRBJ2-2	NA	CASCATPLGTSLNTGELFF	TGTGCTAGCTGCGCTACTCCCCTCGGGACATCGCTGAACACCGGGGAGCTGTTTTTT
16	NA	TRBV5-1	TRBJ1-2	NA	CASSLTPGTINYGYTF	TGCGCCAGCAGCTTGACTCCCGGGACAATAAACTATGGCTACACCTTC
15	NA	TRBV5-1	TRBJ1-3	NA	CASSKASSSGNTIYF	TGCGCCAGCAGCAAAGCCTCAAGTTCTGGAAACACCATATATTTT
12	NA	TRBV12-3/TRBV12-4	TRBJ2-1	NA	CASSLQGIEQFF	TGTGCCAGCAGTTTACAGGGGATTGAGCAGTTCTTC
14	NA	TRBV28	TRBJ1-1	TRBD1	CASSSDRVDTEAFF	TGTGCCAGCAGCTCAGACAGGGTGGACACTGAAGCTTTCTTT
14	NA	TRBV5-1	TRBJ1-2	NA	CASSLEWGRGGYTF	TGCGCCAGCAGCTTGGAGTGGGGGCGAGGTGGCTACACCTTC
13	NA	TRBV29-1	TRBJ1-5	TRBD1	CSVVETGEQPQHF	TGCAGCGTTGTCGAGACAGGGGAACAGCCCCAGCATTTT
14	NA	TRBV5-1	TRBJ2-2	NA	CASSSVAATGELFF	TGCGCCAGCAGCTCAGTAGCGGCCACCGGGGAGCTGTTTTTT
15	NA	TRBV28	TRBJ1-5	TRBD1	CASSLLTGDNQPQHF	TGTGCCAGCAGTCTCTTGACAGGGGACAATCAGCCCCAGCATTTT
13	NA	TRBV24-1	TRBJ2-3	NA	CATEGAPTDTQYF	TGTGCCACGGAGGGGGCCCCCACAGATACGCAGTATTTT
14	NA	TRBV7-2	TRBJ1-5	NA	CASSLGQGNQPQHF	TGTGCCAGCAGCTTAGGGCAGGGAAATCAGCCCCAGCATTTT
15	NA	TRBV9	TRBJ1-5	TRBD1	CASSGGTGYNVPQHF	TGTGCCAGCAGCGGAGGGACAGGGTACAATGTGCCCCAGCATTTT
14	NA	TRBV4-2	TRBJ2-5	TRBD1	CASSPRTGRETQYF	TGTGCCAGCAGCCCAAGGACAGGGAGAGAGACCCAGTACTTC
13	NA	TRBV30	TRBJ1-2	NA	CAWSEDSNYGYTF	TGTGCCTGGAGTGAGGACAGCAACTATGGCTACACCTTC
17	once	TRBV4-2	TRBJ1-5	TRBD1	CASSPGQGPWGNQPQHF	TGTGCCAGCAGCCCCGGACAGGGGCCGTGGGGCAATCAGCCCCAGCATTTT
12	NA	TRBV2	TRBJ1-3	NA	CASRERGNTIYF	TGTGCCAGCAGGGAGAGGGGAAACACCATATATTTT
11	NA	TRBV3-1/TRBV3-2	TRBJ2-7	NA	CASSRGHEQYF	TGTGCCAGCAGCCGCGGCCACGAGCAGTACTTC
15	NA	TRBV6-5	TRBJ2-1	NA	CASSYSSSVGGVSVF	TGTGCCAGCAGTTACTCCAGCTCGGTGGGGGGAGTTTCGGTCTTC
14	NA	TRBV5-8	TRBJ2-7	TRBD1	CASYHTGGSYEQYF	TGTGCCAGCTATCACACAGGGGGCTCCTACGAGCAGTACTTC
14	NA	TRBV5-1	TRBJ1-1	NA	CASSLSRGDTEAFF	TGCGCCAGCAGCTTGAGCAGGGGCGACACTGAAGCTTTCTTT
15	NA	TRBV9	TRBJ2-7	TRBD1	CASSSRDRGSYEQYF	TGTGCCAGCAGCTCCCGGGACAGGGGTTCCTACGAGCAGTACTTC
16	NA	TRBV28	TRBJ2-7	TRBD1	CASRASPGGGPHEQYF	TGTGCCAGCAGAGCGAGCCCAGGGGGCGGTCCACACGAGCAGTACTTC
18	NA	TRBV27	TRBJ2-3	TRBD2	CASSPAGLAGARADTQYF	TGTGCCAGCAGTCCCGCGGGACTAGCGGGGGCAAGGGCAGATACGCAGTATTTT
14	NA	TRBV18	TRBJ1-5	NA	CASSPGSGDQPQHF	TGTGCCAGCTCACCAGGTTCGGGGGACCAGCCCCAGCATTTT
16	NA	TRBV5-6	TRBJ2-2	TRBD2	CASSLGGALDTGELFF	TGTGCCAGCAGCCTCGGGGGGGCTTTGGACACCGGGGAGCTGTTTTTT
21	NA	TRBV6-2/TRBV6-3	TRBJ2-6	TRBD2	CASSYSMGREGTYSGANVLTF	TGTGCCAGCAGTTACTCGATGGGCAGGGAGGGAACCTACTCTGGGGCCAACGTCCTGACTTTC
15	NA	TRBV9	TRBJ1-4	NA	CASSASPFANEKLFF	TGTGCCAGCAGCGCGTCACCATTCGCGAATGAAAAACTGTTTTTT
17	NA	TRBV5-1	TRBJ2-1	NA	CASSLNPQGISGNEQFF	TGCGCCAGCAGCTTAAATCCCCAGGGAATCTCGGGCAATGAGCAGTTCTTC
14	NA	TRBV6-1	TRBJ1-2	NA	CASSEASGNYGYTF	TGTGCCAGCAGTGAAGCATCGGGGAACTATGGCTACACCTTC
13	NA	TRBV19	TRBJ2-7	TRBD1	CASNVRQGREQYF	TGTGCCAGTAATGTCCGACAGGGGCGCGAGCAGTACTTC
18	NA	TRBV10-3	TRBJ2-1	TRBD2	CAINSGTSGRSSYNEQFF	TGTGCCATCAACTCCGGGACTAGCGGGAGGAGCTCCTACAATGAGCAGTTCTTC
13	NA	TRBV6-5	TRBJ2-5	NA	CASSLRAQETQYF	TGTGCCAGCAGTCTCAGGGCCCAAGAGACCCAGTACTTC
16	NA	TRBV7-3	TRBJ2-1	NA	CASSLRLAGSYNEQFF	TGTGCCAGCAGCTTAAGGTTGGCGGGATCCTACAATGAGCAGTTCTTC
15	NA	TRBV20-1	TRBJ1-2	TRBD1	CSASIRDSTNYGYTF	TGCAGTGCTAGTATAAGGGACAGTACGAACTATGGCTACACCTTC
14	once	TRBV18	TRBJ2-5	TRBD2	CASSPGLAEETQYF	TGTGCCAGCTCACCTGGGCTAGCGGAAGAGACCCAGTACTTC
15	NA	TRBV6-4	TRBJ2-1	TRBD2	CASSDSSSGHNEQFF	TGTGCCAGCAGTGACTCCTCTAGCGGGCACAATGAGCAGTTCTTC
15	NA	TRBV27	TRBJ2-7	TRBD2	CASSTVPGGRYEQYF	TGTGCCAGCAGCACCGTTCCGGGAGGGCGGTACGAGCAGTACTTC
15	NA	TRBV27	TRBJ2-1	TRBD2	CASSGTTSIHNEQFF	TGTGCCAGCAGTGGGACGACTAGCATCCACAATGAGCAGTTCTTC
16	NA	TRBV19	TRBJ1-2	TRBD1	CASIPGQVGAAYGYTF	TGTGCCAGTATCCCAGGACAGGTCGGGGCCGCCTATGGCTACACCTTC
16	NA	TRBV18	TRBJ2-4	TRBD1	CASSPSGTGVGNIQYF	TGTGCCAGCTCACCCTCCGGCACAGGGGTGGGAAACATTCAGTACTTC
14	NA	TRBV5-1	TRBJ2-5	TRBD1	CASSFITGAETQYF	TGCGCCAGCAGCTTCATAACAGGGGCAGAGACCCAGTACTTC
13	NA	TRBV6-6	TRBJ1-1	TRBD1	CASSDRVDTEAFF	TGTGCCAGCAGTGACAGGGTTGACACTGAAGCTTTCTTT
15	NA	TRBV18	TRBJ2-7	TRBD2	CASSPGLAQVYEQYF	TGTGCCAGCTCTCCCGGACTAGCTCAGGTCTACGAGCAGTACTTC
14	NA	TRBV3-1/TRBV3-2	TRBJ2-5	NA	CASGGAPPKETQYF	TGTGCCAGCGGTGGGGCTCCCCCAAAAGAGACCCAGTACTTC
14	once	TRBV19	TRBJ1-1	TRBD1	CASSSSGGFTEAFF	TGTGCCAGTAGTTCGTCAGGGGGCTTCACTGAAGCTTTCTTT
14	NA	TRBV20-1	TRBJ1-6	NA	CSASRDTENSPLHF	TGCAGTGCTAGTAGGGACACGGAGAATTCACCCCTCCACTTT
13	NA	TRBV10-2	TRBJ1-5	NA	CASSDRGQQPQHF	TGCGCCAGCAGTGACAGGGGACAACAGCCCCAGCATTTT
14	few	TRBV19	TRBJ2-3	TRBD2	CASSPGLITDTQYF	TGTGCCAGTAGTCCGGGACTAATCACAGATACGCAGTATTTT
15	once	TRBV20-1	TRBJ2-3	NA	CSASKGDYGTDTQYF	TGCAGTGCTAGTAAAGGAGACTACGGGACAGATACGCAGTATTTT
13	few	TRBV6-5	TRBJ1-1	TRBD1	CATHRDRTTEAFF	TGTGCCACCCACCGGGACAGGACCACTGAAGCTTTCTTT
15	NA	TRBV5-4	TRBJ2-5	TRBD1	CASSGPIQGRETQYF	TGTGCCAGCAGCGGACCAATACAGGGGCGAGAGACCCAGTACTTC
16	NA	TRBV3-1/TRBV3-2	TRBJ2-7	NA	CASSPSARAYSYEQYF	TGTGCCAGCAGCCCCTCAGCGCGGGCGTACTCCTACGAGCAGTACTTC
15	NA	TRBV9	TRBJ1-1	TRBD1	CASSVDVRGDTEAFF	TGTGCCAGCAGCGTAGATGTCAGGGGGGACACTGAAGCTTTCTTT
11	few	TRBV20-1	TRBJ2-7	TRBD1	CSAKRDSEQYF	TGCAGTGCTAAGAGGGACAGCGAGCAGTACTTC
14	NA	TRBV19	TRBJ2-7	NA	CASSIDLGGYEQYF	TGTGCCAGTAGTATAGATCTGGGGGGCTACGAGCAGTACTTC